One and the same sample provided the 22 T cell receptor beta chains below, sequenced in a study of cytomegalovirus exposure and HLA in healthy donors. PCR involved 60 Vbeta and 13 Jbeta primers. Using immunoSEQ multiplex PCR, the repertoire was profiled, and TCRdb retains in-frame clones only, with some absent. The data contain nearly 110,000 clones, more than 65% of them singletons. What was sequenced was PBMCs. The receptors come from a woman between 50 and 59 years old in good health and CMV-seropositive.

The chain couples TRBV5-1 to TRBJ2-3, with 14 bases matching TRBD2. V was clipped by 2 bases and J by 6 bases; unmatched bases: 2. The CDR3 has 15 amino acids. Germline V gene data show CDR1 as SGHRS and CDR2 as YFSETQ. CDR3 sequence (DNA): TGCGCCAGCAGCTTTGGGACTAGCGGGGGTGATACGCAGTATTTT. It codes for CASSFGTSGGDTQYF.

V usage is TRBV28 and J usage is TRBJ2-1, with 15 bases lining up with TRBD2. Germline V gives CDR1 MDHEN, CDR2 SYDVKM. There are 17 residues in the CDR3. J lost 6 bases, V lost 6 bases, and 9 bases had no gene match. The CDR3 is CASSLRGGLAGGNEQFF. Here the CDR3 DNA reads TGTGCCAGCAGCCTCAGAGGGGGACTAGCGGGGGGCAATGAGCAGTTCTTC. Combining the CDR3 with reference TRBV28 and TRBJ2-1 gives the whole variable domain DVKVTQSSRYLVKRTGEKVFLECVQDMDHENMFWYRQDPGLGLRLIYFSYDVKMKEKGDIPEGYSVSREKKERFSLILESASTNQTSMYLCASSLRGGLAGGNEQFFGPGTRLTVL.

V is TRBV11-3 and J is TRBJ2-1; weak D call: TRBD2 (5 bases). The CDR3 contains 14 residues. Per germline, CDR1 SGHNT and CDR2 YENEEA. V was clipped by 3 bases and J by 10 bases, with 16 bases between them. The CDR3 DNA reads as TGTGCCAGCAGCTTTTCCGGGGTGACGGGGGAGCAGTTCTTC. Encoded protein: CASSFSGVTGEQFF.

The DNA of the CDR3 is TGCGCCAGCAGCTTGGAAGCACACCCGAGTCGGGTTTTCTTT. This translates into CASSLEAHPSRVFF. The gene calls are TRBV5-1 and TRBJ1-1; D is unresolved. Trimming left V 0 bases short and J 13 bases short, with 19 bases between. CDR1 is SGHRS, CDR2 YFSETQ, per germline. The CDR3 has 14 amino acids.

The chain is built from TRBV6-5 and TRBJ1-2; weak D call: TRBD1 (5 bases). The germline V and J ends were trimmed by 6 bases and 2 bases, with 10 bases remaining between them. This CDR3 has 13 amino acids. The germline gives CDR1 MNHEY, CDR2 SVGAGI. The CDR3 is CASSGAGNYGYTF. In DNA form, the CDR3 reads TGTGCCAGCAGCGGGGCGGGGAACTATGGCTACACCTTC.

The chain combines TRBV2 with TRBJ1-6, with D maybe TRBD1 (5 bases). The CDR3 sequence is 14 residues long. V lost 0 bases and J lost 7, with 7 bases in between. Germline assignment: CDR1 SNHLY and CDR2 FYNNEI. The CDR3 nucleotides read TGTGCCAGCAGTGAAGCCCGGACAAATTCACCCCTCCACTTT. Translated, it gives CASSEARTNSPLHF.

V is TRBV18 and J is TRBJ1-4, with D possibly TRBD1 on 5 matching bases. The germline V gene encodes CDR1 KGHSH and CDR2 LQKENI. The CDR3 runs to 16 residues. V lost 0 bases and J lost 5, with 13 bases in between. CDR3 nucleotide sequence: TGTGCCAGCTCACCACCGGGGGGGAGAGAGAATGAAAAACTGTTTTTT. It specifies CASSPPGGRENEKLFF.

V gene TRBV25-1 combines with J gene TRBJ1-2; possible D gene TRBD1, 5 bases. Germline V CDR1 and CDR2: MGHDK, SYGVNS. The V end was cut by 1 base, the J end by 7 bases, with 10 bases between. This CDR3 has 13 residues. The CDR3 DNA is TGTGCCAGCAGTGAATCCCCTAGGGGTGGCTACACCTTC. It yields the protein CASSESPRGGYTF.

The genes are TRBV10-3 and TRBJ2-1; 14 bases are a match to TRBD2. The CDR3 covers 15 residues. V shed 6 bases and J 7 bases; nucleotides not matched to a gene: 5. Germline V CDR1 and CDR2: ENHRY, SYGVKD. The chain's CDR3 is CAISAGTSGGNEQFF. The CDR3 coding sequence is TGTGCCATCAGCGCGGGGACTAGCGGGGGAAATGAGCAGTTCTTC.

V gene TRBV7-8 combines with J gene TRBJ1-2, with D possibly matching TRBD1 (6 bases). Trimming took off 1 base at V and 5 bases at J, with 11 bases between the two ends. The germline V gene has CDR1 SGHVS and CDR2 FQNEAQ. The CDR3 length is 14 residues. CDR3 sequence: CASSLGSRGYGYTF. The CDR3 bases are TGTGCCAGCAGCTTAGGGAGCAGGGGTTATGGCTACACCTTC. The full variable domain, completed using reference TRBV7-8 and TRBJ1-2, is GAGVSQSPRYKVAKRGQDVALRCDPISGHVSLFWYQQALGQGPEFLTYFQNEAQLDKSGLPSDRFFAERPEGSVSTLKIQRTQQEDSAVYLCASSLGSRGYGYTFGSGTRLTVV.

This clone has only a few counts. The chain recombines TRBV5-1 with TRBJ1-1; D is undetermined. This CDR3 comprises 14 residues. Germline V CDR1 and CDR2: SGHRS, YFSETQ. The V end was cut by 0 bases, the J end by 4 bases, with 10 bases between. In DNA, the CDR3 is TGCGCCAGCAGCTTGGGACTTCTATCCACTGAAGCTTTCTTT. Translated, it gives CASSLGLLSTEAFF.

The CDR3 spells CASSLARTSGGPGGLSTDTQYF. For the CDR3, the DNA is TGCGCCAGCAGCTTGGCCAGGACTAGCGGGGGCCCCGGAGGATTAAGCACAGATACGCAGTATTTT. The chain has TRBV5-1 and TRBJ2-3, with 13 bases aligning to TRBD2. V lost 0 bases to trimming and J lost 0 bases; unmatched junction nucleotides: 16. The CDR3 has 22 amino acids. CDR1 and CDR2 from the germline V gene are SGHRS and YFSETQ.

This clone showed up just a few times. The CDR3: CASSPSNSITFPYEQYF. CDR3 DNA: TGTGCCAGCAGCCCGAGTAACAGTATCACGTTTCCCTACGAGCAGTACTTC. The gene calls are TRBV7-6 and TRBJ2-7; D call uncertain. Germline V gene data show CDR1 as SGHVS and CDR2 as FNYEAQ. Between the trimmed V and J ends, which lost 5 bases and 2 bases, there was a span of 22 bases. The CDR3 has 17 amino acids.

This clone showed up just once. This CDR3 is CASSSVQHSGSNQPQHF. The CDR3 DNA reads as TGTGCCAGCAGTTCGGTCCAACACAGTGGTAGCAATCAGCCCCAGCATTTT. The V and J genes are TRBV27 and TRBJ1-5; no firm D call. There are 17 residues in the CDR3. Trimming removed 4 bases from V and 0 bases from J, with 16 bases in between. The germline V gene encodes CDR1 MNHEY and CDR2 SMNVEV (reference sequence).

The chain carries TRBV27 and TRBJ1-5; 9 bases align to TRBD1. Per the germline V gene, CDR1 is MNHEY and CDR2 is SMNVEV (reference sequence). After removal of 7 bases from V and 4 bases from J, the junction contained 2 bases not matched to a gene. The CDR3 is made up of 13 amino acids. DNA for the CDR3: TGTGCCAGCAAGGGGACAGGGAATCAGCCCCAGCATTTT. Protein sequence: CASKGTGNQPQHF.

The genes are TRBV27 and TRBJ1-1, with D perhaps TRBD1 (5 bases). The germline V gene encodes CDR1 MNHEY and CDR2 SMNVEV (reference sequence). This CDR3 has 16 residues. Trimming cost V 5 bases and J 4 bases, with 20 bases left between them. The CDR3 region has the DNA TGTGCCAGCAGTCTATTTCGCGGGGCGGGTGTCACTGAAGCTTTCTTT. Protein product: CASSLFRGAGVTEAFF.

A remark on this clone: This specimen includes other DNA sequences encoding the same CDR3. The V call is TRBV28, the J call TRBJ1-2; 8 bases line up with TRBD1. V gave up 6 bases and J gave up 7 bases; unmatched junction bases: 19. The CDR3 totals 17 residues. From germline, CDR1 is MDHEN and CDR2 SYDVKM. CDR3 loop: CASSAFSRGRLIGGYTF. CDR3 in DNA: TGTGCCAGCAGCGCATTCTCCAGGGGGCGGCTAATTGGTGGCTACACCTTC.

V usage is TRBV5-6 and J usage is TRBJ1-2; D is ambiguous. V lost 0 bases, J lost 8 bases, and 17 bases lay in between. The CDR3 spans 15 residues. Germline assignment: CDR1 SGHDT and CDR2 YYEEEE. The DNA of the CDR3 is TGTGCCAGCAGCTTGGTTCAAGCTTATTCCGGGGGCTACACCTTC. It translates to CASSLVQAYSGGYTF.

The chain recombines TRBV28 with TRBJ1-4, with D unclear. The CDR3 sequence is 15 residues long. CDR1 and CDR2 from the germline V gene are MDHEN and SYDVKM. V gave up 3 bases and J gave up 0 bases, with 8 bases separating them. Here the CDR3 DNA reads TGTGCCAGCAGTTTTAGCGGAGCAACTAATGAAAAACTGTTTTTT. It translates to CASSFSGATNEKLFF.

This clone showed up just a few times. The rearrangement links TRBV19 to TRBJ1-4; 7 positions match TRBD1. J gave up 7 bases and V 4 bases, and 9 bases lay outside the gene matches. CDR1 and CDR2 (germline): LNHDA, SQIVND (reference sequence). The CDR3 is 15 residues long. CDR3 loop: CASSTPQGRLEKLFF. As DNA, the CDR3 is TGTGCCAGTAGTACGCCACAGGGGAGGCTTGAAAAACTGTTTTTT.

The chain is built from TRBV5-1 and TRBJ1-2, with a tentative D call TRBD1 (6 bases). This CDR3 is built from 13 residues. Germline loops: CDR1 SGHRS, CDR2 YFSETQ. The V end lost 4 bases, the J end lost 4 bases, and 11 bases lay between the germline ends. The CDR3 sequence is CASSVTGSYGYTF. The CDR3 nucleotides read TGCGCCAGCAGCGTGACAGGCTCCTATGGCTACACCTTC.

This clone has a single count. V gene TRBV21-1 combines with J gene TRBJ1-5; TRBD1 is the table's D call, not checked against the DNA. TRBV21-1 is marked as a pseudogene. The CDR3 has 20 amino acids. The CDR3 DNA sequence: TGTGCCAGCAGCAAAAATCGTCCTAAGCAGAGACAGGGGTCCAATCAGCCCCAGCATTTT. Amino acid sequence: CASSKNRPKQRQGSNQPQHF.